Following are 27 T cell receptor beta chains from one sample sequenced in a study of blood T cells in healthy people across ages. A J-beta primer mix and a sample-barcoded 5' primer were used in a second PCR of about 7 to 12 cycles. TCRdb fed the 5' RACE reads into MiXCR, producing one record per CDR3 protein. Altogether fewer than 2 million distinct CDR3 sequences are present, 39% being singletons, with the ten largest covering more than 20%. Sequenced input: blood. The receptors shown here come from a human donor in good health.

The chain joins TRBV12-3 or TRBV12-4 to TRBJ2-1, with 13 bases that match TRBD2. The junction had 6 bases not matched to a gene; V was cut back by 4 bases and J by 9 bases. The CDR3 totals 15 residues. For the CDR3, the DNA is TGTGCCAGCAGTTGGGGGACTAGCGGGGCGAGTGAGCAGTTCTTC. It is translated as CASSWGTSGASEQFF.

A single count supports this clonotype. V and J are TRBV6-6 and TRBJ2-6; 7 bases fit TRBD1. The CDR3 consists of 16 residues. With V trimmed by 7 bases and J by 2 bases, 8 bases remained unmatched. Germline CDR1 reads MNHNY; CDR2 reads SVGAGI (reference sequence). CDR3 bases: TGTGCCAGCACCCACAGGGGCCTCGCTGGGGCCAACGTCCTGACTTTC. This encodes CASTHRGLAGANVLTF.

This chain uses TRBV21-1 with TRBJ2-7. TRBV21-1 is designated a pseudogene. This CDR3 region has 12 residues. CDR3 DNA sequence: TGTGCCAGCAGCAAAAGGGATTACGAGCAGTACTTC. This encodes CASSKRDYEQYF.

A single count supports this clonotype. A read error may explain this, as a much larger clone is one base away. The chain employs TRBV20-1 and TRBJ2-3; possibly TRBD1 or TRBD2 for D (5 bases each). Germline V lookup: CDR1 DFQATT, CDR2 SNEGSKA (reference sequence). The V and J ends lost 5 bases and 2 bases respectively, with 17 bases between them. CDR3 length: 15 residues. CDR3 sequence: CSAARDDGHTDTQYF. The CDR3, as DNA: TGCAGTGCTGCCCGGGACGACGGGCACACAGATACGCAGTATTTT.

The chain employs TRBV11-2 and TRBJ1-5; D call uncertain. The germline V gene has CDR1 SGHAT and CDR2 FQNNGV. The CDR3 is 13 residues long. The germline V and J ends were trimmed by 2 bases and 5 bases, with 7 bases remaining between them. For the CDR3, the DNA is TGTGCCAGCAGCTTAATGGTGGATCAGCCCCAGCATTTT. This gives the protein CASSLMVDQPQHF.

The chain employs TRBV14 and TRBJ1-2, with D possibly TRBD1 on 5 matching bases. Trimming pared 2 bases from V and 6 bases from J, leaving 13 bases between. Germline CDR1 and CDR2: SGHDN and FVKESK. This CDR3 contains 14 residues. DNA for the CDR3: TGTGCCAGCAGCCAAAACAGGCTCAGCAATGGCTACACCTTC. Encoded protein: CASSQNRLSNGYTF.

This clonotype was seen repeatedly, ten times or more. The genes are TRBV12-3 or TRBV12-4 and TRBJ2-1; 7 nucleotides line up with TRBD2. The CDR3 loop spans 13 amino acids. Trimming cost V 8 bases and J 4 bases; bases outside gene matches: 5. The CDR3: CASASGAYNEQFF. CDR3 coding DNA: TGTGCCAGCGCCAGCGGGGCGTACAATGAGCAGTTCTTC.

The chain recombines TRBV9 with TRBJ1-1; maybe TRBD1 (6 bases). The CDR3 sequence is 15 residues long. The V gene lost 4 bases and the J gene lost 2 bases, with 15 bases spanning the gap. Germline values: CDR1 SGDLS, CDR2 YYNGEE. The CDR3 coding sequence is TGTGCCAGCAGCCTCCCGGGGGCCGGAAACACTGAAGCTTTCTTT. It yields the protein CASSLPGAGNTEAFF. The whole variable domain, filled in from reference TRBV9 and TRBJ1-1, reads DSGVTQTPKHLITATGQRVTLRCSPRSGDLSVYWYQQSLDQGLQFLIQYYNGEERAKGNILERFSAQQFPDLHSELNLSSLELGDSALYFCASSLPGAGNTEAFFGQGTRLTVV.

This clonotype turned up a few times. The J gene is TRBJ2-4, the V gene TRBV5-1; 7 bases line up with TRBD1. CDR3 length equals 20 residues. Germline-derived CDR1 and CDR2 are SGHRS and YFSETQ. The ends lost 0 bases at V and 0 bases at J; junction bases unmatched: 15. CDR3 bases: TGCGCCAGCAGCTTGGGTGTTGTGGGACAGCTCCATCAAGCCAAAAACATTCAGTACTTC. It specifies CASSLGVVGQLHQAKNIQYF.

This clonotype was counted between two and nine times. The rearrangement links TRBV27 to TRBJ1-1; the D is unclear. The V gene's germline CDR1 is MNHEY and CDR2 SMNVEV (reference sequence). This CDR3 is built from 13 residues. V lost 3 bases, J lost 3 bases, and 8 bases lay in between. The CDR3 DNA follows: TGTGCCAGCAGTTTGGCCTTACACACTGAAGCTTTCTTT. Its translation is CASSLALHTEAFF.

V usage is TRBV12-3 or TRBV12-4 and J usage is TRBJ2-7; D is undetermined. CDR3 length: 12 amino acids. Trimming cost V 6 bases and J 7 bases, with 13 bases left between them. The CDR3 DNA is TGTGCCAGCAGCCCAAGGCCCGGGGAGCAGTACTTC. This sequence encodes CASSPRPGEQYF.

Comments on this clonotype: A junction boundary mismatches the germline segment, possibly from a read error. The chain couples TRBV2 to TRBJ1-4, with no clear D. The CDR3 contains 15 residues. Looked up from germline, CDR1 is SNHLY and CDR2 is FYNNEI. The CDR3 DNA reads as TGTGCCAGCAGTAGAGCGGGGTCAACTAATGAAAAACGGTTTTTT. Protein product: CASSRAGSTNEKRFF.

The J gene is TRBJ2-6, the V gene TRBV5-1; D might be TRBD1 or TRBD2, each matching 6 bases. Germline V gene data show CDR1 as SGHRS and CDR2 as YFSETQ. The germline V and J ends were trimmed by 6 bases and 0 bases, with 16 bases remaining between them. CDR3 size: 17 residues. CDR3 in DNA: TGCGCCAGCATGGGAGGCAGGGGCATCTCTGGGGCCAACGTCCTGACTTTC. It encodes CASMGGRGISGANVLTF.

This clonotype was found a few times. This sequence joins TRBV12-3 or TRBV12-4 and TRBJ2-6; no firm D call. V dropped 1 base and J dropped 5 bases, with 9 bases sitting between them. The CDR3 is 15 residues long. The chain's CDR3 is CASSLGVVRANVLTF. CDR3 bases: TGTGCCAGCAGTTTAGGGGTGGTTAGGGCCAACGTCCTGACTTTC.

The rearrangement uses TRBV15 and TRBJ1-2; no clear D. The CDR3 loop spans 15 amino acids. Germline V gene lookup returns CDR1 LNHNV and CDR2 YYDKDF (reference sequence). Trimming took off 1 base at V and 3 bases at J, with 12 bases between the two ends. This CDR3 is CATSRVSRTDYGYTF. The CDR3 DNA follows: TGTGCCACCAGCAGAGTTTCTAGGACCGACTATGGCTACACCTTC.

The rearrangement links TRBV5-5 to TRBJ2-4; a weak D match, TRBD1 (5 bases). The J call may be faulty, since TRBJ2-7 better matches the DNA end. The CDR3 sequence is 15 residues long. Germline values: CDR1 SGHKS, CDR2 YYEKEE (reference sequence). CDR3 protein: CASSLGDSGIDEQYF. The CDR3 bases are TGTGCCAGCAGCTTAGGCGACTCAGGGATCGACGAGCAGTACTTC.

This clonotype was recorded a few times. The chain is built from TRBV9 and TRBJ2-7, with TRBD2 identical over 9 bases. CDR3 length: 15 residues. After removal of 0 bases from V and 2 bases from J, the junction contained 3 bases not matched to a gene. Per germline, CDR1 SGDLS and CDR2 YYNGEE. The CDR3 is CASSVASSGTYEQYF. Here the CDR3 DNA reads TGTGCCAGCAGCGTAGCGTCTAGCGGGACCTACGAGCAGTACTTC.

The chain employs TRBV5-5 and TRBJ2-4, with TRBD2 as a possible D gene (5 bases). Trimming took off 3 bases at V and 3 bases at J, with 10 bases between the two ends. There are 14 residues in the CDR3. Germline assignment: CDR1 SGHKS and CDR2 YYEKEE (reference sequence). The CDR3 DNA reads as TGTGCCAGCAGCTGGTTGGAGGACAAAAACATTCAGTACTTC. Protein: CASSWLEDKNIQYF.

The chain has TRBV9 and TRBJ1-6, with a weak D call TRBD1 (6 bases). The germline V and J ends were trimmed by 7 bases and 8 bases, with 13 bases remaining between them. Germline CDR1 is SGDLS and CDR2 is YYNGEE. The CDR3 extends over 13 amino acids. In DNA form, the CDR3 reads TGTGCCAGCGGACCGGAGGGGGATTCACCCCTCCACTTT. Its protein is CASGPEGDSPLHF.

CDR3 nucleotide sequence: TGTGCCAGCAGCCAAGATAAGGTGGTCTATGGCTACACCTTC. It translates to CASSQDKVVYGYTF. The chain recombines TRBV4-2 with TRBJ1-2; D is uncertain. Per germline, CDR1 LGHNA and CDR2 YNFKEQ. V was clipped by 0 bases and J by 4 bases, with 9 bases between them. This CDR3 has 14 residues.

The genes are TRBV4-1 and TRBJ2-7, with unresolved D. The CDR3 loop spans 15 amino acids. Per the germline V gene, CDR1 is MGHRA and CDR2 is YSYEKL. The V end lost 2 bases, the J end lost 2 bases, and 13 bases lay between the germline ends. The CDR3 is CASSQYPDGTYEQYF. The CDR3, as DNA: TGCGCCAGCAGCCAATACCCAGATGGGACCTACGAGCAGTACTTC.

The chain is built from TRBV20-1 and TRBJ1-2; 11 positions agree with TRBD1. Germline-derived CDR1 and CDR2 are DFQATT and SNEGSKA (reference sequence). This CDR3 spans 15 amino acids. With V trimmed by 2 bases and J by 4 bases, 6 bases remained unmatched. CDR3 loop: CSARRTGGGGYGYTF. As DNA, the CDR3 is TGCAGTGCTAGAAGGACAGGGGGCGGTGGCTATGGCTACACCTTC.

This clonotype was observed many times. Here the CDR3 DNA reads TGCAGCGTTGAAGATGACTACGAGCAGTACTTC. Amino acid sequence: CSVEDDYEQYF. The chain recombines TRBV29-1 with TRBJ2-7; the D is unclear. This CDR3 comprises 11 residues. Germline V gives CDR1 SQVTM, CDR2 ANQGSEA. V lost 0 bases, J lost 3 bases, and 3 bases lay in between.

The V gene is TRBV6-1, the J gene TRBJ2-3; 7 positions agree with TRBD2. The CDR3 contains 18 residues. V dropped 5 bases and J dropped 1; count of bases not matched to a gene: 15. Germline V gene lookup returns CDR1 MNHNS and CDR2 SASEGT. In nucleotides, the CDR3 is TGTGCCAGCAGTCTCGGGGGGTCCTCGGCGGTTGGCACAGATACGCAGTATTTT. This gives the protein CASSLGGSSAVGTDTQYF.

J is TRBJ2-1 and V is TRBV3-1; a possible D gene is TRBD2 (6 bases). The J call could be wrong; TRBJ2-7 is a better fit for the DNA end. The germline V gene encodes CDR1 LGHDT and CDR2 YNNKEL (reference sequence). CDR3 length equals 12 residues. The CDR3 reads CASSRLDYEQYF. The CDR3 nucleotides read TGTGCCAGCAGCCGACTAGACTACGAGCAGTACTTC.

A few counts support this clonotype. The chain joins TRBV5-4 to TRBJ2-5; the match to TRBD2 covers 11 bases. Trimming removed 6 bases from V and 1 base from J; junction bases left unmatched: 5. CDR3 length: 15 amino acids. Per germline, CDR1 SGHNT and CDR2 YYREEE (reference sequence). CDR3 amino acids: CASTLAGGSQETQYF. In DNA, the CDR3 is TGTGCCAGCACCCTAGCGGGGGGTTCCCAAGAGACCCAGTACTTC. The full variable domain, in which reference TRBV5-4 and TRBJ2-5 provide the parts outside the CDR3, is ETGVTQSPTHLIKTRGQQVTLRCSSQSGHNTVSWYQQALGQGPQFIFQYYREEENGRGNFPPRFSGLQFPNYSSELNVNALELDDSALYLCASTLAGGSQETQYFGPGTRLLVL.

This clonotype was seen ten or more times. The CDR3 coding sequence is TGTGCCAGCAGCCATGGCCCCGCTAGCACAGATACGCAGTATTTT. This sequence encodes CASSHGPASTDTQYF. The chain carries TRBV6-5 and TRBJ2-3; no definite D call. In germline, CDR1 is MNHEY, CDR2 SVGAGI. The CDR3 spans 15 residues. V gave up 6 bases and J gave up 0 bases, with 13 bases separating them.